The 25 T cell receptor beta chains reported below all come from one sample, sequenced in a study of blood T cell repertoires in COVID-19. The data were produced by immunoSEQ multiplex PCR, yet TCRdb's version contains in-frame clones alone and is incomplete. The table has hundreds of thousands of clones, about 80% seen once. The sample taken for sequencing was peripheral blood. The source is a man aged 80 or over with acute or convalescent COVID-19.

The rearrangement joins TRBV12-3 or TRBV12-4 to TRBJ1-4; D remains unclear. Trimming took 3 bases from V and 8 from J, leaving 7 bases between them. There are 12 residues in the CDR3. CDR3 in amino acids: CASSLGWEKLFF. The CDR3, as DNA: TGTGCCAGCAGTTTGGGCTGGGAAAAACTGTTTTTT.

The chain is built from TRBV19 and TRBJ2-1; 8 bases fit TRBD2. CDR1 LNHDA and CDR2 SQIVND come from the germline V gene (reference sequence). V gave up 3 bases and J gave up 12 bases; unmatched junction bases: 10. The CDR3 runs 14 residues. In nucleotides, the CDR3 is TGTGCCAGTAGTATCTGGCGGGAGGCTATGGGGCAGTTCTTC. Translation: CASSIWREAMGQFF.

This clone turned up a few times. This chain connects TRBV7-8 to TRBJ1-2, with TRBD1 identical over 9 bases. V shed 4 bases, J shed 2 bases, and the junction held 2 bases outside the gene matches. CDR1 and CDR2 (germline): SGHVS, FQNEAQ. This CDR3 has 14 residues. The CDR3 bases are TGTGCCAGCAGCTATGGGACAGGGAACTATGGCTACACCTTC. Encoded protein: CASSYGTGNYGYTF.

This rearrangement joins TRBV5-8 to TRBJ2-3; 9 bases are a match to TRBD2. This CDR3 comprises 18 residues. V trimming: 4 bases; J trimming: 0 bases; junction bases outside the gene matches: 12. Germline assignment: CDR1 SGHTS and CDR2 YDEGEE. The CDR3 DNA follows: TGTGCCAGCAGCCCCGGGGGTCTAGCGGGACCTAGCACAGATACGCAGTATTTT. It codes for CASSPGGLAGPSTDTQYF.

The genes are TRBV3-1 (or the pseudogene TRBV3-2) and TRBJ1-2, with D maybe TRBD1 (5 bases). V lost 0 bases and J 4 bases, leaving 12 bases between the germline ends. CDR1 and CDR2 (germline): LGHDT, YNNKEL (reference sequence). The CDR3 runs 15 residues. CDR3 region: CASSQDLTGVYGYTF. The CDR3 nucleotides are TGTGCCAGCAGCCAAGATCTCACGGGGGTCTATGGCTACACCTTC.

The chain couples TRBV5-1 to TRBJ2-3; 10 positions match TRBD2. The CDR3 sequence is 19 residues long. V shed 1 base, J shed 6 bases, and the junction held 17 bases outside the gene matches. CDR1 and CDR2 from the germline V gene are SGHRS and YFSETQ. CDR3 protein: CASSLLLGTSGISVDTQYF. In nucleotides, the CDR3 is TGCGCCAGCAGCTTGTTATTAGGAACTAGCGGGATTTCTGTGGATACGCAGTATTTT.

This rearrangement joins TRBV18 to TRBJ2-4; 8 bases are a match to TRBD1. This CDR3 region has 16 residues. CDR1 and CDR2 from the germline V gene are KGHSH and LQKENI. The junction had 13 bases not matched to a gene; V was cut back by 6 bases and J by 6 bases. The CDR3 loop is CASSTLQGGAGNIQYF. CDR3 DNA sequence: TGTGCCAGCTCTACCTTACAGGGGGGCGCTGGAAACATTCAGTACTTC.

The chain employs TRBV7-2 and TRBJ1-2, with a tentative D call TRBD1 (6 bases). Germline V gene sequence: CDR1 SGHTA, CDR2 FQGNSA. The CDR3 totals 14 residues. With 1 base removed from V and 6 bases from J, the gap between germline ends came to 12 bases. In DNA, the CDR3 is TGTGCCAGCAGCTTAGGAGACAGGTTCAATGGCTACACCTTC. It is translated as CASSLGDRFNGYTF.

V and J are TRBV5-1 and TRBJ1-4; no firm D call. Deletions cut 0 bases from V and 8 bases from J, with 11 bases between. Looked up from germline, CDR1 is SGHRS and CDR2 is YFSETQ. The CDR3 extends over 14 amino acids. The CDR3 sequence is CASSLAGDGEKLFF. In DNA, the CDR3 is TGCGCCAGCAGCTTGGCCGGGGATGGAGAAAAACTGTTTTTT.

The V call is TRBV2, the J call TRBJ1-1; unclear D gene. The CDR3 contains 11 residues. Germline CDR1 reads SNHLY; CDR2 reads FYNNEI. Trimming removed 4 bases from V and 7 bases from J, with 7 bases in between. The CDR3 spells CASSVFNEAFF. CDR3 DNA: TGTGCCAGCAGTGTTTTTAATGAAGCTTTCTTT.

The genes are TRBV6-5 and TRBJ2-5, with D possibly being TRBD1 (6 bases). This CDR3 spans 13 amino acids. Between the trimmed V and J ends, which lost 4 bases and 7 bases, there was a span of 13 bases. Germline CDR1 reads MNHEY; CDR2 reads SVGAGI. The DNA of the CDR3 is TGTGCCAGCAGTTGGGGGCCGCTGCTGACCCAGTACTTC. Protein product: CASSWGPLLTQYF.

The chain recombines TRBV7-2 with TRBJ2-1; 14 nucleotides agree with TRBD2. V shed 5 bases, J shed 9 bases, and the junction held 3 bases outside the gene matches. Germline lookup yields CDR1 SGHTA and CDR2 FQGNSA. This CDR3 comprises 14 residues. The CDR3 protein is CASSPGLAGGEQFF. Here the CDR3 DNA reads TGTGCCAGCAGCCCCGGACTAGCGGGGGGTGAGCAGTTCTTC.

This chain uses TRBV3-1 (or the pseudogene TRBV3-2) with TRBJ2-7; perhaps TRBD2 as D (6 bases). The CDR3 consists of 16 residues. Germline V lookup: CDR1 LGHDT, CDR2 YNNKEL (reference sequence). Trimming left V 3 bases short and J 5 bases short, with 20 bases between. CDR3 residues: CASSHFVGLKFNEQYF. Here the CDR3 DNA reads TGTGCCAGCAGCCATTTCGTGGGACTCAAATTCAACGAGCAGTACTTC.

The J gene is TRBJ1-4, the V gene TRBV19; maybe TRBD1 (6 bases). Trimming removed 7 bases from V and 3 bases from J, with 15 bases in between. The length of the CDR3 is 15 residues. In germline, CDR1 is LNHDA, CDR2 SQIVND (reference sequence). CDR3 sequence reads: CASIRTQGPNEKLFF. CDR3 nucleotide sequence: TGTGCCAGTATCCGCACACAGGGCCCTAATGAAAAACTGTTTTTT.

V and J are TRBV19 and TRBJ1-2; 10 bases are shared with TRBD1. The CDR3 is made up of 16 amino acids. After removal of 7 bases from V and 7 bases from J, the junction contained 15 bases not matched to a gene. Germline values: CDR1 LNHDA, CDR2 SQIVND (reference sequence). CDR3 DNA sequence: TGTGCCAGTACCCCCCGTCGGGACAGGGGTAGTAGTGGCTACACCTTC. Translating it yields CASTPRRDRGSSGYTF.

The chain combines TRBV6-5 with TRBJ1-4; D call uncertain. Trimming cost V 6 bases and J 8 bases, with 13 bases left between them. The CDR3 runs to 13 residues. CDR1 and CDR2 from the germline V gene are MNHEY and SVGAGI. DNA of the CDR3: TGTGCCAGCAGGCCGTATGAGTGGGAAAAACTGTTTTTT. It translates to CASRPYEWEKLFF.

This clone was detected once. CDR3 bases: TGTGCCAGCAGATCCGGGACACACAACACTGAAGCTTTCTTT. Protein: CASRSGTHNTEAFF. The chain has TRBV6-5 and TRBJ1-1; maybe TRBD1 (6 bases). The germline CDR1 and CDR2 sequences are MNHEY and SVGAGI. The CDR3 loop spans 14 amino acids. Trimming left V 6 bases short and J 2 bases short, with 13 bases between.

The chain joins TRBV10-3 to TRBJ1-1; D might be TRBD1 (6 bases). The germline V gene encodes CDR1 ENHRY and CDR2 SYGVKD. The CDR3 spans 15 residues. V lost 5 bases and J 0 bases, leaving 13 bases between the germline ends. The CDR3 region is CAISPSGQMNTEAFF. DNA of the CDR3: TGTGCCATCAGTCCTTCCGGACAGATGAACACTGAAGCTTTCTTT.

V gene TRBV19 combines with J gene TRBJ1-4; 10 bases line up with TRBD1. The germline CDR1 and CDR2 sequences are LNHDA and SQIVND (reference sequence). V trimming: 5 bases; J trimming: 8 bases; junction bases outside the gene matches: 2. This CDR3 region has 13 residues. The CDR3 DNA is TGTGCCAGTAGTTCGGACAGGGGGGAAAAACTGTTTTTT. It translates to CASSSDRGEKLFF. Together with reference TRBV19 and TRBJ1-4, the CDR3 gives the full variable domain: DGGITQSPKYLFRKEGQNVTLSCEQNLNHDAMYWYRQDPGQGLRLIYYSQIVNDFQKGDIAEGYSVSREKKESFPLTVTSAQKNPTAFYLCASSSDRGEKLFFGSGTQLSVL.

The rearrangement links TRBV29-1 to TRBJ2-3, with 10 bases identical to TRBD2. Germline V gene sequence: CDR1 SQVTM, CDR2 ANQGSEA. The CDR3 covers 13 residues. Unmatched junction bases numbered 7, after V lost 6 bases and J lost 7 bases. The CDR3 reads CSVYLAGVYTQYF. For the CDR3, the DNA is TGCAGCGTCTACCTAGCGGGGGTATATACGCAGTATTTT.

V and J are TRBV18 and TRBJ2-7; possible D gene TRBD1, 5 bases. The germline V gene encodes CDR1 KGHSH and CDR2 LQKENI. The CDR3 is 13 residues long. The V end was cut by 3 bases, the J end by 9 bases, with 15 bases between. CDR3 sequence reads: CASSPVDSKGQYF. Here the CDR3 DNA reads TGTGCCAGCTCACCGGTAGACAGCAAGGGGCAGTACTTC.

The table lists this clone with a few counts. The V and J genes are TRBV9 and TRBJ2-5; TRBD2 matches 10 bases. Germline CDR1 and CDR2: SGDLS and YYNGEE. The V segment lost 3 bases and the J segment 0 bases; nucleotides outside the gene matches: 5. CDR3 length: 16 residues. CDR3 sequence reads: CASSAGLAVYQETQYF. The CDR3, as DNA: TGTGCCAGCAGCGCAGGACTAGCGGTTTACCAAGAGACCCAGTACTTC.

This chain joins TRBV3-1 (or the pseudogene TRBV3-2) and TRBJ1-6; unclear D gene. CDR1 and CDR2 (germline): LGHDT, YNNKEL (reference sequence). Trimming took off 0 bases at V and 9 bases at J, with 18 bases between the two ends. The CDR3 length is 17 residues. The CDR3 protein is CASSQDPDSINGSPLHF. The CDR3, as DNA: TGTGCCAGCAGCCAAGATCCTGACTCTATTAACGGTTCACCCCTCCACTTT.

This chain links TRBV24-1 with TRBJ2-1, with D unclear. The CDR3 is made up of 11 amino acids. V shed 5 bases and J shed 7 bases, with 5 bases lying between them. Germline CDR1 KGHDR, CDR2 SFDVKD. CDR3 in DNA: TGTGCCACCAGTGTAATAAATGAGCAGTTCTTC. It encodes CATSVINEQFF.

This sequence joins TRBV19 and TRBJ1-5, with 7 bases matching TRBD1. The CDR3 contains 15 residues. CDR1 LNHDA and CDR2 SQIVND come from the germline V gene (reference sequence). V lost 3 bases to trimming and J lost 6 bases; unmatched junction nucleotides: 8. The CDR3 spells CASSMERGQGQPQHF. The CDR3 DNA sequence: TGTGCCAGTAGTATGGAGAGGGGGCAGGGTCAGCCCCAGCATTTT.